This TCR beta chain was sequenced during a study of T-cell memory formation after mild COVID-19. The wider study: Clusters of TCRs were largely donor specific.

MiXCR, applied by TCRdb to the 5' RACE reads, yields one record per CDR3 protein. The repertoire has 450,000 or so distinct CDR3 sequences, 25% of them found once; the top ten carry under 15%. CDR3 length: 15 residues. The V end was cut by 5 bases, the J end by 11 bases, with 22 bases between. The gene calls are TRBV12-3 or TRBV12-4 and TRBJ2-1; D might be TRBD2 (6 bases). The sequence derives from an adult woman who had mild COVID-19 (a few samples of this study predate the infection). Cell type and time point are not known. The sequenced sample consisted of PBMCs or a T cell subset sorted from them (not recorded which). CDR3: CASSRDSVGYLKQFF. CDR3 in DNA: TGTGCCAGCAGTCGGGACTCCGTGGGATACCTCAAGCAGTTCTTC.